The 30 T cell receptor beta chains below all came from one sample that was sequenced in a study of shared clonotypes between healthy human individuals. Sequencing was performed with immunoSEQ multiplex PCR; in TCRdb, only in-frame clones are kept and a portion is missing. Altogether hundreds of thousands of clones are present, roughly 70% being singletons, with the ten largest covering around 9.3%. Sequenced material: memory CD4+ T cells sorted from blood. Subset specified: CD45RA-negative fraction. All receptors come from a man aged 30-40 years in good health.

This clone was seen a handful of times. J is TRBJ2-3 and V is TRBV18; 10 bases match TRBD2. Germline V gene sequence: CDR1 KGHSH, CDR2 LQKENI. V shed 0 bases, J shed 3 bases, and the junction held 12 bases outside the gene matches. The CDR3 has 19 amino acids. This chain's CDR3 is CASSPPVVEREGLTDTQYF. CDR3 coding DNA: TGTGCCAGCTCACCACCGGTGGTCGAGCGGGAGGGCCTAACAGATACGCAGTATTTT.

CDR3 DNA: TGTGCCAGCAGCTTAGATTCGGCGGGAGGGCGGTACGAGCAGTACTTC. Protein sequence: CASSLDSAGGRYEQYF. J is TRBJ2-7 and V is TRBV11-2; 9 bases are shared with TRBD2. The CDR3 is 16 residues long. With V trimmed by 0 bases and J by 4 bases, 7 bases remained unmatched. Germline CDR1 and CDR2: SGHAT and FQNNGV.

The chain couples TRBV9 to TRBJ2-2; D gene unclear. CDR1 is SGDLS, CDR2 YYNGEE, per germline. The CDR3 is 16 amino acids. V lost 0 bases and J lost 6, with 15 bases in between. In DNA, the CDR3 is TGTGCCAGCAGCGTAGCGGCGAGTACGCCCGCCGGGGAGCTGTTTTTT. Translated: CASSVAASTPAGELFF. Full variable domain (remainder filled in from reference TRBV9 and TRBJ2-2): DSGVTQTPKHLITATGQRVTLRCSPRSGDLSVYWYQQSLDQGLQFLIQYYNGEERAKGNILERFSAQQFPDLHSELNLSSLELGDSALYFCASSVAASTPAGELFFGEGSRLTVL.

Turning to this clone: Other DNA sequences of this sample code for an identical CDR3. V and J are TRBV2 and TRBJ2-5, with D unclear. Trimming removed 6 bases from V and 1 base from J, with 3 bases in between. Germline V gene data show CDR1 as SNHLY and CDR2 as FYNNEI. CDR3 length: 11 residues. The CDR3: CASSFQETQYF. The DNA for the CDR3 is TGTGCCAGCAGCTTCCAAGAGACCCAGTACTTC.

J is TRBJ2-7 and V is TRBV28; no definite D call. The CDR3 sequence is 15 residues long. The V end lost 5 bases, the J end lost 2 bases, and 16 bases lay between the germline ends. Germline V gives CDR1 MDHEN, CDR2 SYDVKM. The CDR3 sequence: CASSPRLRAAYEQYF. The CDR3 nucleotides are TGTGCCAGCAGTCCCCGGTTACGGGCGGCCTACGAGCAGTACTTC.

This chain links TRBV2 with TRBJ2-1; D possibly corresponds to TRBD2 (5 bases). The CDR3 sequence is 16 residues long. The ends were cut back, 2 bases at V and 5 bases at J, with 16 bases in the middle. Germline V gene data show CDR1 as SNHLY and CDR2 as FYNNEI. CDR3 in amino acids: CASSELRETSHNEQFF. The CDR3 coding sequence is TGTGCCAGCAGTGAATTGAGGGAGACCAGTCACAATGAGCAGTTCTTC. Based on the CDR3 plus reference TRBV2 and TRBJ2-1, the full variable domain is EPEVTQTPSHQVTQMGQEVILRCVPISNHLYFYWYRQILGQKVEFLVSFYNNEISEKSEIFDDQFSVERPDGSNFTLKIRSTKLEDSAMYFCASSELRETSHNEQFFGPGTRLTVL.

This clone occurred once. CDR3 loop: CASSLGHGQGVKTQYF. The CDR3 bases are TGTGCCAGCAGCTTAGGACACGGACAGGGGGTAAAGACCCAGTACTTC. The V and J genes are TRBV7-6 and TRBJ2-5; 10 bases line up with TRBD1. Germline V lookup: CDR1 SGHVS, CDR2 FNYEAQ. With 1 base clipped from V and 6 bases from J, the junction kept 8 bases outside the gene matches. The CDR3 covers 16 residues.

The V gene is TRBV10-2, the J gene TRBJ1-4; TRBD1 agrees at 7 bases. Germline V gene lookup returns CDR1 WSHSY and CDR2 SAAADI. The CDR3 is 13 residues long. J was trimmed by 8 bases and V by 7 bases; bases with no gene match: 7. CDR3 nucleotides: TGCGCCAGCACCTTTCGCAGGGGGGAAAAACTGTTTTTT. Its protein product is CASTFRRGEKLFF.

This clone was seen a single time. The rearrangement uses TRBV9 and TRBJ1-1; tentative D call: TRBD1 (5 bases). From germline, CDR1 is SGDLS and CDR2 YYNGEE. The CDR3 runs 14 residues. The germline V and J ends were trimmed by 3 bases and 5 bases, with 14 bases remaining between them. In DNA form, the CDR3 reads TGTGCCAGCAGCGAGGGGTGGGGCCGGACTGAAGCTTTCTTT. It is translated as CASSEGWGRTEAFF.

The gene calls are TRBV7-9 and TRBJ2-3, with D possibly TRBD1 on 5 matching bases. Germline V CDR1 and CDR2: SEHNR, FQNEAQ (reference sequence). Trimming removed 1 base at V and 2 bases at J, with 10 bases between. This CDR3 contains 15 residues. CDR3 amino acids: CASSLGEGHTDTQYF. For the CDR3, the DNA is TGTGCCAGCAGCTTAGGGGAAGGACACACAGATACGCAGTATTTT.

The chain carries TRBV4-3 and TRBJ2-3, with D unclear. This CDR3 spans 12 amino acids. Germline CDR1 is LGHNA and CDR2 is YSLEER. V was shortened by 0 bases and J by 3 bases, with 1 base between the two germline ends. The CDR3 DNA follows: TGCGCCAGCAGCCAAGAGACAGATACGCAGTATTTT. Amino acids: CASSQETDTQYF.

This chain uses TRBV7-2 with TRBJ2-5, with 12 positions matching TRBD2. Germline lookup yields CDR1 SGHTA and CDR2 FQGNSA. The CDR3 contains 16 residues. V trimming: 2 bases; J trimming: 1 base; junction bases outside the gene matches: 2. CDR3 DNA sequence: TGTGCCAGCAGCTTATCGGGACTAGCGGGCCAAGAGACCCAGTACTTC. Its protein is CASSLSGLAGQETQYF.

V usage is TRBV27 and J usage is TRBJ1-4, with D possibly TRBD1 on 5 matching bases. The CDR3 runs to 15 residues. The germline V gene has CDR1 MNHEY and CDR2 SMNVEV (reference sequence). Trimming stripped 3 bases from V and 6 bases from J, with 14 bases between. CDR3 in DNA: TGTGCCAGCAGTTTTCGGGGGAGGGGAGATGAAAAACTGTTTTTT. This translates into CASSFRGRGDEKLFF.

This clone occurred a few times. The V and J genes are TRBV2 and TRBJ2-1, with D possibly being TRBD1 (6 bases). Trimming stripped 6 bases from V and 8 bases from J, with 20 bases between. Germline CDR1 reads SNHLY; CDR2 reads FYNNEI. This CDR3 contains 15 residues. The CDR3 protein is CASSFDRLARHEQFF. CDR3 coding DNA: TGTGCCAGCAGCTTCGACAGGCTCGCACGACATGAGCAGTTCTTC.

This clone was counted between two and nine times. CDR3 region: CASSLLGGGDQETQYF. The CDR3 coding sequence is TGTGCCAGCAGCTTGTTAGGGGGCGGGGATCAAGAGACCCAGTACTTC. V is TRBV5-6 and J is TRBJ2-5; D might be TRBD1 (7 bases). Trimming removed 1 base from V and 2 bases from J, with 15 bases in between. This CDR3 region has 16 residues. The germline gives CDR1 SGHDT, CDR2 YYEEEE.

This chain uses TRBV6-1 with TRBJ2-7, with 7 bases fitting TRBD1. Germline-derived CDR1 and CDR2 are MNHNS and SASEGT. The CDR3 spans 13 residues. V shed 7 bases and J 2 bases; nucleotides not matched to a gene: 5. In DNA, the CDR3 is TGTGCCAGCAAAGGGGGCCCTACCTACGAGCAGTACTTC. Protein: CASKGGPTYEQYF.

CDR3 loop: CASSNHLEQFF. The CDR3 region has the DNA TGTGCCAGCAGTAATCACCTTGAGCAGTTCTTC. This chain uses TRBV27 with TRBJ2-1; D ambiguous. The CDR3 spans 11 residues. Germline V gives CDR1 MNHEY, CDR2 SMNVEV (reference sequence). V lost 5 bases and J 9 bases, leaving 8 bases between the germline ends.

A few counts support this clone. The J gene is TRBJ1-2, the V gene TRBV19, with 10 positions matching TRBD1. There are 14 residues in the CDR3. With 6 bases clipped from V and 8 bases from J, the junction kept 9 bases outside the gene matches. CDR1 is LNHDA and CDR2 is SQIVND in the germline V gene (reference sequence). The CDR3 nucleotides are TGTGCCAGTAGCACGGGACAGGGGTCGCGCGGCTACACCTTC. As protein: CASSTGQGSRGYTF.

The CDR3 sequence is CASQRQGRWAGELFF. CDR3 nucleotides: TGTGCCAGCCAAAGACAGGGGAGGTGGGCCGGGGAGCTGTTTTTT. The chain has TRBV25-1 and TRBJ2-2; 8 bases match TRBD1. The CDR3 loop spans 15 amino acids. In germline, CDR1 is MGHDK, CDR2 SYGVNS. Germline trimming cut 8 bases from V and 6 bases from J; bases unmatched to any gene: 11.

The chain couples TRBV29-1 to TRBJ1-4, with D tentatively TRBD1 (5 bases). The CDR3 sequence is 13 residues long. The V end was cut by 6 bases, the J end by 8 bases, with 16 bases between. From germline, CDR1 is SQVTM and CDR2 ANQGSEA. This chain's CDR3 is CSVAGQVGEKLFF. The CDR3 coding sequence is TGCAGCGTAGCAGGGCAAGTGGGAGAAAAACTGTTTTTT.

The CDR3 DNA follows: TGTGCCAGCAGTGTGTGGAGGGCCACAGATACGCAGTATTTT. Translating it yields CASSVWRATDTQYF. V and J are TRBV6-1 and TRBJ2-3, with D possibly matching TRBD2 (6 bases). Germline V gives CDR1 MNHNS, CDR2 SASEGT. V shed 4 bases and J shed 2 bases, with 10 bases lying between them. The CDR3 is made up of 14 amino acids.

This clone was seen a handful of times. The rearrangement joins TRBV19 to TRBJ2-5, with 13 nucleotides matching TRBD2. J was trimmed by 4 bases and V by 3 bases; bases with no gene match: 2. The CDR3 is made up of 15 amino acids. The germline CDR1 and CDR2 sequences are LNHDA and SQIVND (reference sequence). This chain's CDR3 is CASSITSGRGETQYF. DNA for the CDR3: TGTGCCAGTAGTATTACTAGCGGGAGGGGAGAGACCCAGTACTTC.

This chain links TRBV25-1 with TRBJ1-2, with 10 bases matching TRBD1. The germline gives CDR1 MGHDK, CDR2 SYGVNS. CDR3 size: 14 residues. Trimming removed 6 bases from V and 8 bases from J; junction bases left unmatched: 9. CDR3 sequence reads: CASRGDRGPMGYTF. The CDR3 coding sequence is TGTGCCAGCAGAGGGGACAGGGGACCCATGGGCTACACCTTC.

Judged by abundance, this clone is medium-sized. Other DNA sequences in this sample translate to the same CDR3. The V gene is TRBV5-4, the J gene TRBJ2-2; no clear D. Trimming removed 0 bases from V and 1 base from J, with 4 bases in between. The CDR3 is 14 amino acids. Germline loops: CDR1 SGHNT, CDR2 YYREEE (reference sequence). CDR3 amino acids: CASSLGLNTGELFF. CDR3 sequence (DNA): TGTGCCAGCAGCTTGGGACTGAACACCGGGGAGCTGTTTTTT.

This sequence joins TRBV5-1 and TRBJ2-7; a weak D match, TRBD1 (5 bases). V lost 4 bases to trimming and J lost 0 bases, with 11 bases between them. The CDR3 totals 14 residues. Germline V gene sequence: CDR1 SGHRS, CDR2 YFSETQ. The CDR3 DNA follows: TGCGCCAGCAGCAAGACAGTTCTCTCCTACGAGCAGTACTTC. This encodes CASSKTVLSYEQYF.

The sample holds many counts of this clone. The chain has TRBV5-4 and TRBJ2-1; weak D call: TRBD2 (6 bases). CDR1 SGHNT and CDR2 YYREEE come from the germline V gene (reference sequence). The CDR3 consists of 13 residues. V was pared by 0 bases and J by 15 bases, with 16 bases between. The CDR3 reads CASSLGDRDLPFF. The CDR3 DNA is TGTGCCAGCAGCTTGGGGGACCGGGACTTACCGTTCTTC.

The rearrangement joins TRBV9 to TRBJ2-7; D is uncertain. The CDR3 sequence is 13 residues long. Germline V CDR1 and CDR2: SGDLS, YYNGEE. V shed 4 bases and J shed 3 bases, with 11 bases lying between them. The CDR3 bases are TGTGCCAGCAGCCCTACTGTCCACTACGAGCAGTACTTC. The encoded protein is CASSPTVHYEQYF.

As concerns this clone: This same CDR3 is encoded by further DNA sequences in the sample. This chain uses TRBV5-1 with TRBJ1-4, with TRBD1 matching over 7 bases. The CDR3 runs 15 residues. The trim removed 4 bases at V and 4 bases at J, leaving 7 bases unmatched. CDR1 is SGHRS, CDR2 YFSETQ, per germline. This chain's CDR3 is CASSGGTDFNEKLFF. In nucleotides, the CDR3 is TGCGCCAGCAGCGGAGGGACAGACTTTAATGAAAAACTGTTTTTT.

The chain couples TRBV7-2 to TRBJ1-2; 10 nucleotides align to TRBD1. Germline CDR1 reads SGHTA; CDR2 reads FQGNSA. The CDR3 runs to 14 residues. With V trimmed by 5 bases and J by 7 bases, 7 bases remained unmatched. The CDR3 nucleotides read TGTGCCAGCAGCCTTTACCGGACAGGGGGTGGCTACACCTTC. It specifies CASSLYRTGGGYTF.

The V call is TRBV28, the J call TRBJ2-1; perhaps D is TRBD1 or TRBD2 (5 bases each). Germline CDR1 reads MDHEN; CDR2 reads SYDVKM. The CDR3 has 12 residues. The V gene lost 3 bases and the J gene lost 10 bases, with 10 bases spanning the gap. Written as DNA, the CDR3 is TGTGCCAGCAGTTTGGTGTGGGGGGAGCAGTTCTTC. Its translation is CASSLVWGEQFF.